This TCR beta chain was profiled in a study of shared clonotypes between healthy human individuals. Donors included only healthy HIV-negative adults lacking recent acute infections or vaccinations. Clones were sequenced by immunoSEQ multiplex PCR, and TCRdb holds only the in-frame ones, with some missing. The sample contains some 980,000 clones, about 80% of which appear only once. This clone was observed a few times. Germline lookup yields CDR1 SGHKS and CDR2 YYEKEE (reference sequence). CDR3 size: 15 residues. The V and J ends lost 4 bases and 0 bases respectively, with 12 bases between them. V and J are TRBV5-5 and TRBJ2-3; a weak D match, TRBD2 (6 bases). The receptor was derived from a man between 18 and 35 years old in good health. The sequenced material came from memory CD4+ T cells sorted from blood. Noted subset: CD45RA-negative fraction. CDR3 region: CASSQRGTSTDTQYF. In DNA, the CDR3 is TGTGCCAGCAGCCAACGGGGGACTAGCACAGATACGCAGTATTTT.